A single sample is the source of the 4 T cell receptor beta chains below, sequenced in a study of T cells in Graves' hyperthyroidism and ophthalmopathy (dated by TCRdb to about 2019). Libraries were prepared through multiplex PCR. The sequencing machine was an Illumina HiSeq 2000. Amplification of TCR beta CDR3 regions was carried out from RNA transcripts. The TCR CDR3 was subjected to a first round of RT-PCR using the HTBI primer set and the Qiagen OneStep RT-PCR kit. TCRdb took the public reads, trimmed them with fastp at Q25, ran MiXCR for clone calling and kept in-frame beta chains. Rows merge per CDR3 protein into single entries with the most common DNA and genes. The sample table contains about 380,000 distinct CDR3 sequences; only one count was recorded for roughly 14% of them. Around 19% of the sample is taken by the ten largest. Sample: blood. All receptors come from a woman aged 25 to 45 with Graves' ophthalmopathy.

The rearrangement links TRBV5-1 to TRBJ2-1, with 10 bases lining up with TRBD2. With V trimmed by 4 bases and J by 6 bases, 10 bases remained unmatched. Germline CDR1 and CDR2: SGHRS and YFSETQ. This CDR3 comprises 16 residues. CDR3 sequence (DNA): TGCGCCAGCAGCCCCACTACTAGCGGGGTAAGCAATGAGCAGTTCTTC. This gives the protein CASSPTTSGVSNEQFF.

A remark on this clonotype: This may be a read error, as it is one base from a much larger clone. This sequence joins TRBV2 and TRBJ1-3; D remains ambiguous. The length of the CDR3 is 15 residues. The germline V and J ends were trimmed by 5 bases and 1 base, with 12 bases remaining between them. CDR1 is SNHLY and CDR2 is FYNNEI in the germline V gene. CDR3 amino acids: CASSQEPSSGNTIYF. The CDR3, as DNA: TGTGCCAGCAGTCAGGAGCCATCGTCTGGAAACACCATATATTTT.

In this sample, this clonotype turned up many times. The chain carries TRBV13 and TRBJ2-3; TRBD2 agrees at 7 bases. CDR3 length: 16 amino acids. CDR1 is PRHDT, CDR2 FYEKMQ, per germline (reference sequence). V shed 7 bases and J 0 bases; nucleotides not matched to a gene: 10. CDR3 sequence reads: CASKSGDYPSTDTQYF. The CDR3 nucleotides read TGTGCCAGCAAGAGCGGGGACTACCCTAGCACAGATACGCAGTATTTT.

The chain employs TRBV4-2 and TRBJ2-1; 11 bases are a match to TRBD2. The V segment lost 0 bases and the J segment 7 bases; nucleotides outside the gene matches: 11. CDR1 is LGHNA, CDR2 YNFKEQ, per germline. The CDR3 sequence is 18 residues long. DNA for the CDR3: TGTGCCAGCAGCCAAGAAACCGACCTAGCGGGGGGCGCAAATGAGCAGTTCTTC. Residues: CASSQETDLAGGANEQFF.